A single sample is the source of the 30 T cell receptor beta chains below, sequenced in a study of cytomegalovirus exposure and HLA in healthy donors. 13 Jbeta primers and 60 Vbeta primers were used for the PCR. The assay was immunoSEQ multiplex PCR, and TCRdb's table has in-frame clones only and misses some. The sample includes 150,000 to 200,000 clones, 55% to 75% of them seen just once. Material: PBMCs. These receptors originate from a human donor in good health.

This clone was picked up a small number of times. V is TRBV19 and J is TRBJ2-3; TRBD2 matches 14 bases. Germline V gene data show CDR1 as LNHDA and CDR2 as SQIVND (reference sequence). This CDR3 has 16 residues. V dropped 5 bases and J dropped 5; count of bases not matched to a gene: 6. CDR3 sequence (DNA): TGTGCCAGTAGTCCCCGACTAGCGGGGGGGCGAGATACGCAGTATTTT. Protein sequence: CASSPRLAGGRDTQYF.

The chain carries TRBV9 and TRBJ1-1; D uncertain. Looked up from germline, CDR1 is SGDLS and CDR2 is YYNGEE. CDR3 length: 14 amino acids. The V end lost 0 bases, the J end lost 8 bases, and 14 bases lay between the germline ends. The CDR3 DNA reads TGTGCCAGCAGCGTAGCAAGTGGAGATGAAGAAGCTTTCTTT. As protein: CASSVASGDEEAFF.

CDR3 amino acids: CATSRDRRNEQFF. In nucleotides, the CDR3 is TGTGCCACCAGCAGAGACAGGCGCAATGAGCAGTTCTTC. The chain carries TRBV15 and TRBJ2-1; D is uncertain. This CDR3 spans 13 amino acids. Germline CDR1 LNHNV, CDR2 YYDKDF (reference sequence). Trimming removed 0 bases from V and 6 bases from J, with 6 bases in between.

This chain joins TRBV19 and TRBJ1-1, with D perhaps matching TRBD1 (6 bases). CDR1 LNHDA and CDR2 SQIVND come from the germline V gene (reference sequence). The CDR3 is made up of 14 amino acids. V dropped 2 bases and J dropped 7 bases, with 14 bases sitting between them. The CDR3 spells CASSIKGRGREAFF. CDR3 nucleotides: TGTGCCAGTAGTATAAAGGGCAGGGGCCGTGAAGCTTTCTTT.

The chain recombines TRBV5-1 with TRBJ2-3; 14 bases line up with TRBD2. J lost 7 bases, V lost 4 bases, and 8 bases had no gene match. The CDR3 spans 16 residues. CDR1 and CDR2 (germline): SGHRS, YFSETQ. The CDR3 DNA is TGCGCCAGCAGCCTAGGACTAGCGGGGGGCGTGTATACGCAGTATTTT. Protein product: CASSLGLAGGVYTQYF.

The chain recombines TRBV6-5 with TRBJ2-7, with a tentative D call TRBD2 (5 bases). V lost 2 bases, J lost 0 bases, and 8 bases lay in between. CDR3 length: 14 amino acids. Germline CDR1 and CDR2: MNHEY and SVGAGI. CDR3 sequence reads: CASSYDRDSYEQYF. DNA of the CDR3: TGTGCCAGCAGTTACGACCGGGACTCCTACGAGCAGTACTTC.

CDR3 sequence reads: CASRRRLAGVSYNEQFF. The CDR3 DNA sequence: TGTGCAAGTCGCCGTAGACTAGCGGGGGTTTCCTACAATGAGCAGTTCTTC. The chain recombines TRBV12-2 with TRBJ2-1; the tabulated D call, TRBD2, remains unverified against the DNA. TRBV12-2 is a known pseudogene. The CDR3 sequence is 17 residues long.

The V call is TRBV6-5, the J call TRBJ2-7, with D possibly TRBD1 on 5 matching bases. Trimming removed 0 bases from V and 4 bases from J, with 13 bases in between. CDR3 size: 15 residues. Germline V CDR1 and CDR2: MNHEY, SVGAGI. Written as DNA, the CDR3 is TGTGCCAGCAGTTACTCCGTAGGGGCCAGGTACGAGCAGTACTTC. Translation gives CASSYSVGARYEQYF.

The chain is built from TRBV7-3 and TRBJ1-5, with 9 bases lining up with TRBD1. The length of the CDR3 is 16 residues. Germline trimming cut 2 bases from V and 2 bases from J; bases unmatched to any gene: 4. CDR1 SGHTA and CDR2 FQGTGA come from the germline V gene. The CDR3 coding sequence is TGTGCCAGCAGCTTACTCGGGGACAGGGGCAATCAGCCCCAGCATTTT. Translating gives CASSLLGDRGNQPQHF.

The genes are TRBV6-4 and TRBJ2-1; TRBD2 agrees at 7 bases. After removal of 3 bases from V and 7 bases from J, the junction contained 9 bases not matched to a gene. There are 15 residues in the CDR3. CDR1 is MRHNA and CDR2 is SNTAGT in the germline V gene. The CDR3 DNA reads TGTGCCAGCAGTGAGGGAATCCGGGGAGGGAATGAGCAGTTCTTC. It yields the protein CASSEGIRGGNEQFF.

There are a few counts of this clone. The chain is built from TRBV4-1 and TRBJ1-2; a weak D match, TRBD1 (6 bases). Deletions cut 0 bases from V and 5 bases from J, with 13 bases between. CDR1 is MGHRA and CDR2 is YSYEKL in the germline V gene. The CDR3 is 15 residues long. For the CDR3, the DNA is TGCGCCAGCAGCCAAGACCCGACAGGTCTTTATGGCTACACCTTC. Amino acid sequence: CASSQDPTGLYGYTF.

The chain recombines TRBV7-3 with TRBJ1-2; maybe TRBD1 (6 bases). V was trimmed by 0 bases and J by 6 bases, leaving 17 bases between them. The CDR3 has 16 residues. The germline CDR1 and CDR2 sequences are SGHTA and FQGTGA. The CDR3 DNA is TGTGCCAGCAGCTTAACGGCGGCCACTAAGGGGGATGGCTACACCTTC. Its translation is CASSLTAATKGDGYTF.

By proportion, this clone is medium-sized (0.01 to 0.1%). The chain links TRBV9 to TRBJ2-7; no clear D. V lost 0 bases and J lost 1, with 5 bases in between. The CDR3 loop spans 13 amino acids. Germline assignment: CDR1 SGDLS and CDR2 YYNGEE. CDR3: CASSVVVSYEQYF. Here the CDR3 DNA reads TGTGCCAGCAGCGTAGTAGTTTCCTACGAGCAGTACTTC.

This sequence joins TRBV28 and TRBJ1-5; 9 bases match TRBD1. CDR3 length equals 18 residues. Germline V gives CDR1 MDHEN, CDR2 SYDVKM. Trimming cost V 3 bases and J 1 base; bases outside gene matches: 10. The CDR3 region has the DNA TGTGCCAGCAGTTTCCCCGGCCGGGACAGGGCCAGCAATCAGCCCCAGCATTTT. It translates to CASSFPGRDRASNQPQHF. The entire variable domain, with the rest obtained from reference TRBV28 and TRBJ1-5, is as follows: DVKVTQSSRYLVKRTGEKVFLECVQDMDHENMFWYRQDPGLGLRLIYFSYDVKMKEKGDIPEGYSVSREKKERFSLILESASTNQTSMYLCASSFPGRDRASNQPQHFGDGTRLSIL.

In the case of this clone: Distinct nucleotide sequences in the sample also encode this CDR3. J is TRBJ1-1 and V is TRBV19; 8 positions agree with TRBD1. Germline V gene data show CDR1 as LNHDA and CDR2 as SQIVND (reference sequence). J lost 0 bases, V lost 4 bases, and 4 bases had no gene match. The CDR3 spans 15 residues. The CDR3 DNA reads TGTGCCAGTAGTACCCGACAGGGGTTGAACACTGAAGCTTTCTTT. It encodes CASSTRQGLNTEAFF.

In this sample, this clone turned up a few times. The chain combines TRBV9 with TRBJ1-3; D might be TRBD1 (5 bases). The CDR3 runs to 14 residues. The germline V gene has CDR1 SGDLS and CDR2 YYNGEE. The V and J ends lost 1 base and 4 bases respectively, with 9 bases between them. The CDR3 here is CASSVSGWGNTIYF. The DNA for the CDR3 is TGTGCCAGCAGCGTATCAGGGTGGGGAAACACCATATATTTT. Full variable domain (outside the CDR3, taken from reference TRBV9 and TRBJ1-3): DSGVTQTPKHLITATGQRVTLRCSPRSGDLSVYWYQQSLDQGLQFLIQYYNGEERAKGNILERFSAQQFPDLHSELNLSSLELGDSALYFCASSVSGWGNTIYFGEGSWLTVV.

The CDR3 reads CASSLVSAGSYEQYF. DNA of the CDR3: TGTGCCAGCAGCTTAGTCTCCGCGGGCTCCTACGAGCAGTACTTC. This chain connects TRBV7-9 to TRBJ2-7, with a weak D call TRBD2 (5 bases). Trimming left V 1 base short and J 0 bases short, with 10 bases between. The CDR3 spans 15 residues. Germline-derived CDR1 and CDR2 are SEHNR and FQNEAQ (reference sequence).

The J gene is TRBJ2-2, the V gene TRBV5-4, with a tentative D call TRBD1 (5 bases). V gave up 4 bases and J gave up 0 bases, with 16 bases separating them. Germline CDR1 SGHNT, CDR2 YYREEE (reference sequence). This CDR3 has 17 residues. CDR3 nucleotide sequence: TGTGCCAGCAGCCCCCAAGTGGGGCGCGCGAACACCGGGGAGCTGTTTTTT. Residues: CASSPQVGRANTGELFF.

The chain links TRBV10-2 to TRBJ1-1, with TRBD1 matching 7 bases. The CDR3 runs 16 residues. Germline CDR1 WSHSY, CDR2 SAAADI. J lost 1 base, V lost 6 bases, and 11 bases had no gene match. The CDR3 DNA is TGCGCCAGCAGCACCCCTAGACAGGGCACGAACACTGAAGCTTTCTTT. It specifies CASSTPRQGTNTEAFF.

About this clone: Mismatch with germline at one junction end may stem from a read error. The chain uses TRBV5-6 and TRBJ1-5; 10 positions agree with TRBD1. Germline V gene data show CDR1 as SGHDT and CDR2 as YYEEEE. The CDR3 covers 18 residues. CDR3 in DNA: TGTGCCAGCAGCTTATCCGGGACAGGGGCTATTCTAAATCGGCCCCAGCATTTT. Translation: CASSLSGTGAILNRPQHF.

Notes on this clone: At one end, the junction sequence differs from germline, possibly due to a read error. This chain links TRBV7-7 with TRBJ1-1, with no clear D. This CDR3 comprises 13 residues. CDR1 is SSHAT, CDR2 FNYEAQ, per germline (reference sequence). The CDR3 loop is CASSLSGYTEAFF. The CDR3 nucleotides read TGTGCTAGCAGCTTGTCCGGGTACACTGAAGCTTTCTTT.

The rearrangement uses TRBV7-3 and TRBJ1-2; 10 nucleotides match TRBD1. With 5 bases clipped from V and 7 bases from J, the junction kept 4 bases outside the gene matches. Germline values: CDR1 SGHTA, CDR2 FQGTGA. The CDR3 length is 13 residues. Here the CDR3 reads CASSPDRGVGYTF. CDR3 coding DNA: TGTGCCAGCAGCCCGGACAGGGGGGTTGGCTACACCTTC.

The J gene is TRBJ2-2, the V gene TRBV9; D is undetermined. CDR3 length equals 17 residues. CDR1 is SGDLS and CDR2 is YYNGEE in the germline V gene. The V end was cut by 0 bases, the J end by 1 base, with 13 bases between. In nucleotides, the CDR3 is TGTGCCAGCAGCGTAGAATTAGGCAGGTTGAACACCGGGGAGCTGTTTTTT. Its protein is CASSVELGRLNTGELFF. The whole variable domain, filled in from reference TRBV9 and TRBJ2-2, reads DSGVTQTPKHLITATGQRVTLRCSPRSGDLSVYWYQQSLDQGLQFLIQYYNGEERAKGNILERFSAQQFPDLHSELNLSSLELGDSALYFCASSVELGRLNTGELFFGEGSRLTVL.

V is TRBV27 and J is TRBJ1-5, with D perhaps matching TRBD1 (5 bases). CDR1 and CDR2 from the germline V gene are MNHEY and SMNVEV (reference sequence). The CDR3 contains 14 residues. V shed 4 bases and J shed 5 bases, with 12 bases lying between them. The CDR3 bases are TGTGCCAGCAGTTCCCGAGAGACAGATCAGCCCCAGCATTTT. It codes for CASSSRETDQPQHF.

The chain links TRBV7-2 to TRBJ1-4, with a possible D match to TRBD1 (5 bases). CDR1 and CDR2 (germline): SGHTA, FQGNSA. CDR3 size: 14 residues. Trimming cost V 0 bases and J 11 bases, with 13 bases left between them. The CDR3: CASSLALRGEKLFF. DNA for the CDR3: TGTGCCAGCAGCTTAGCGCTTCGGGGGGAGAAACTGTTTTTT.

This clone is a singleton in its sample. This sequence joins TRBV6-6 and TRBJ2-7, with D possibly matching TRBD2 (6 bases). There are 16 residues in the CDR3. Trimming shortened V by 2 bases and J by 4 bases, and 18 bases separated the two germline ends. Germline assignment: CDR1 MNHNY and CDR2 SVGAGI (reference sequence). The CDR3 loop is CASSYPTKGGIYEQYF. DNA of the CDR3: TGTGCCAGCAGTTACCCAACAAAAGGCGGGATATACGAGCAGTACTTC.

The rearrangement uses TRBV19 and TRBJ2-3; D is possibly TRBD1 (5 bases). With 6 bases removed from V and 6 bases from J, the gap between germline ends came to 7 bases. The CDR3 runs to 11 residues. The germline V gene has CDR1 LNHDA and CDR2 SQIVND (reference sequence). CDR3 loop: CASSHRDTQYF. In DNA form, the CDR3 reads TGTGCCAGTAGCCACAGGGATACGCAGTATTTT.

The chain has TRBV2 and TRBJ2-7, with TRBD2 matching 9 bases. V trimming: 4 bases; J trimming: 5 bases; junction bases outside the gene matches: 15. This CDR3 is built from 17 residues. Germline CDR1 reads SNHLY; CDR2 reads FYNNEI. CDR3 amino acids: CASSGGRGRGGVNEQYF. CDR3 DNA sequence: TGTGCCAGCAGTGGGGGGCGTGGGCGGGGGGGCGTCAACGAGCAGTACTTC.

The chain is built from TRBV11-2 and TRBJ2-7; 7 bases align to TRBD1. The CDR3 runs 14 residues. CDR1 and CDR2 from the germline V gene are SGHAT and FQNNGV. The J segment lost 5 bases and the V segment lost 5 bases, leaving 9 bases of the junction unmatched. The chain's CDR3 is CASSPMTGTHEQYF. DNA of the CDR3: TGTGCCAGCAGCCCCATGACAGGGACCCACGAGCAGTACTTC.

The chain joins TRBV18 to TRBJ2-1; 7 bases agree with TRBD1. The CDR3 is made up of 15 amino acids. With V trimmed by 3 bases and J by 3 bases, 5 bases remained unmatched. Germline loops: CDR1 KGHSH, CDR2 LQKENI. The CDR3 sequence: CASSPGQLRYNEQFF. The CDR3 DNA reads as TGTGCCAGCTCACCGGGACAGCTTCGCTACAATGAGCAGTTCTTC. Full variable domain (rest looked up from reference TRBV18 and TRBJ2-1): NAGVMQNPRHLVRRRGQEARLRCSPMKGHSHVYWYRQLPEEGLKFMVYLQKENIIDESGMPKERFSAEFPKEGPSILRIQQVVRGDSAAYFCASSPGQLRYNEQFFGPGTRLTVL.